By proportion, the clone carrying this TCR delta chain is large (0.1 to 1%). TCRdb fed the PCR reads to CATT. The table has over a thousand delta-chain clones, 41% seen once. This sample was included in a study of human gamma delta and Vdelta1 T cells. Unmatched junction bases numbered 13, after V lost 4 bases and J lost 5 bases. This CDR3 is built from 18 residues. Germline-derived CDR1 and CDR2 are TSWWSYY and QGS. This receptor was taken from a human donor in good health. Source material: Vdelta1 gamma-delta T cells from blood. The rearrangement links TRDV1 to TRDJ1, with 13 bases lining up with TRDD3. The CDR3 sequence: CALGVTSTGGYGSDKLIF. CDR3 bases: TGTGCTCTTGGGGTAACCAGTACTGGGGGATACGGGTCGGATAAACTCATCTTT.